This T cell receptor (beta chain) was captured by sequencing in a study of resident and recirculating memory T cells in vitiligo listed by TCRdb under 2018. As for the study more broadly: For TCR beta sequencing, each of a few stable vitiligo patients provided PBMCs and epidermis from shave biopsies taken at two lesional sites and two nonlesional sites. Without any cell sorting, samples were homogenized immediately before genomic DNA was extracted using the Qiagen DNeasy Blood & Tissue Kit. The goal of the human TCR beta sequencing was to check whether lesional vitiligo skin contained specific clones that differed from the clones found in nonlesional skin and blood.

TCR beta chains were amplified from genomic DNA with the immunoSEQ hsTCRB kit. Sequencing of TCR beta libraries was performed on an Illumina MiSeq instrument by the immunoSEQ service. The original methods were these. Repertoire data were analyzed using the immunoSEQ Analyzer. Imported from immuneACCESS, the table was reduced by TCRdb to in-frame sequences with V and J called. These copies leave out some clones; in studies compared against another copy, an unresolved V gene accounts for under half, and the cause of the remainder is not known. The V and J calls and the clone size are those of that table, but D and trimming were determined from the DNA. A total of tens of thousands of clones appear in this sample, approximately 90% of them only once. The ten largest clones represent about 4.9% of the sample. Stable vitiligo was defined as no change in lesions over the previous 6 months. To count as stable, patients also needed to show no confetti depigmentation, which is a clinical sign of active vitiligo. Any patient who had received treatment in the previous three months was excluded. PBMCs were isolated from heparinized blood by Ficoll density gradient centrifugation and then flash-frozen.

A note on this clone: Its binding antigen is unknown. The sample holds no much larger clone one base away, and base qualities are not on file.

Compared with germline, V lacks 2 bases and J lacks 4 bases; bases without a gene match: 7. Inclusive of the bounding cysteine and phenylalanine, the CDR3 is 15 residues long. Only the CDR3 portion is preserved as DNA: 45 bases, with reading frame beginning at the first base. From the germline V gene, CDR1 is KGHSH and CDR2 is LQKENI. Results and caveats for the whole study, not just this receptor: TCR sequences were not found to be conserved across biopsy sites or patients, suggesting that different lesions are infiltrated by different T cell clones, a pattern described as private specificity. Overlap and correlation analysis showed no significant repertoire overlap between biopsies except for each lesion with itself, even within a single patient. No single dominant TCR clone was found, and clonality differed from one vitiligo lesion to another. Mechanistic studies in the future are needed to assess how much the detected T cell clones and the human Trm pools versus Tcm pools each contribute.

This receptor chain uses TRBV18 and TRBJ2-5, with 7 middle bases fitting TRBD1. This clonotype was obtained from a male donor with vitiligo. Sequences were obtained from blood. CDR3 reads: CASSPNRQGLETQYF. At the DNA level, the sequence is TGTGCCAGCTCACCAAATAGACAGGGTTTAGAGACCCAGTACTTC.